Sequencing of this T cell receptor (beta chain) was carried out in a study of beta chain features in type 1 diabetes. Findings of the study overall: Patients and controls would share equally any PCR tilt toward shorter templates. Relative to healthy donors, patients appeared to have naive, central memory and Treg TCRB repertoires that were more similar.

Germline CDR1 and CDR2: GTSNPN and SVGIG (reference sequence). The ends were cut back, 3 bases at V and 0 bases at J, with 6 bases in the middle. This CDR3 region has 13 residues. In this sample, this clone turned up a few times. Its target is not known. Donors underwent one heparinised blood draw, about 110 mL on average. Post-sort purity exceeded 98% for all sorted populations. Since all of the isolated RNA was reverse transcribed, expressed TCRB transcripts were what got sequenced. Using immunoSEQ multiplex PCR, the repertoire was profiled, and TCRdb retains in-frame clones only, with some absent. The repertoire has 680,000 or so clones, around 15% of them found once; the top ten carry around 0.1%.

The chain joins TRBV30 to TRBJ1-5, with D hard to call. The TCR comes from a man aged 18 to 30 in good health. The specimen was naive CD4+ T cells from blood. The CDR3 DNA sequence: TGTGCCTGGAGGCCACATAGCAATCAGCCCCAGCATTTT. This sequence encodes CAWRPHSNQPQHF.